This T cell receptor (beta chain) was documented in a study of beta chain features in type 1 diabetes. Germline V gives CDR1 SGHDN, CDR2 FVKESK. With 2 bases clipped from V and 5 bases from J, the junction kept 4 bases outside the gene matches. This CDR3 region has 14 residues. Expressed TCRB transcripts were sequenced after all isolated RNA was converted to cDNA. Measured with immunoSEQ multiplex PCR; TCRdb has only the in-frame clones, and not every one. This table holds hundreds of thousands of clones, around 15% found once. This TCR was recovered from a man aged 18 to 35 in good health. The sample comprised naive CD4+ T cells from blood. The gene calls are TRBV14 and TRBJ1-1, with TRBD1 matching 8 bases. The CDR3 reads CASSQQGAGTEAFF. The CDR3 coding sequence is TGTGCCAGCAGCCAACAGGGGGCGGGTACTGAAGCTTTCTTT.